Presented here are 8 T cell receptor beta chains from one specimen sequenced in a study of T cell responses to AZD1222 COVID-19 vaccine. The data were produced by immunoSEQ multiplex PCR, yet TCRdb's version contains in-frame clones alone and is incomplete. Of about 120,000 clones detected, over 75% appear once; the ten largest clones hold 7.5%. The input for sequencing was peripheral blood, taken on day 0 of AZD1222 vaccination. The source of these receptors is an adult in good health.

The chain couples TRBV9 to TRBJ2-7; 10 positions agree with TRBD2. Germline CDR1 and CDR2: SGDLS and YYNGEE. The length of the CDR3 is 14 residues. The ends lost 3 bases at V and 4 bases at J; junction bases unmatched: 4. The chain's CDR3 is CASSAAGGDYEQYF. The CDR3 DNA reads TGTGCCAGCAGCGCAGCGGGGGGGGATTACGAGCAGTACTTC.

The chain has TRBV5-4 and TRBJ2-1, with 9 nucleotides matching TRBD1. Germline-derived CDR1 and CDR2 are SGHNT and YYREEE (reference sequence). This CDR3 contains 14 residues. Trimming removed 9 bases from V and 2 bases from J; junction bases left unmatched: 6. The CDR3 sequence is CATTDRGTYNEQFF. CDR3 bases: TGTGCCACCACGGACAGGGGAACCTACAATGAGCAGTTCTTC.

This clone has a single count. The J gene is TRBJ1-2, the V gene TRBV2, with 9 nucleotides matching TRBD1. The CDR3 length is 16 residues. V lost 6 bases to trimming and J lost 8 bases; unmatched junction nucleotides: 16. Germline-derived CDR1 and CDR2 are SNHLY and FYNNEI. CDR3 nucleotides: TGTGCCAGCAGCCCGCAATACTCGACAGGGGGAAAGGGCTACACCTTC. This sequence encodes CASSPQYSTGGKGYTF.

CDR3 bases: TGCGCCAGCAGCTGGGGTTCACGGGCAACTAATGAAAAACTGTTTTTT. This encodes CASSWGSRATNEKLFF. This chain uses TRBV5-1 with TRBJ1-4; D unresolved. Trimming left V 3 bases short and J 0 bases short, with 12 bases between. Germline values: CDR1 SGHRS, CDR2 YFSETQ. This CDR3 contains 16 residues. Full variable domain (outside the CDR3, taken from reference TRBV5-1 and TRBJ1-4): KAGVTQTPRYLIKTRGQQVTLSCSPISGHRSVSWYQQTPGQGLQFLFEYFSETQRNKGNFPGRFSGRQFSNSRSEMNVSTLELGDSALYLCASSWGSRATNEKLFFGSGTQLSVL.

This clone was detected a few times. The gene calls are TRBV28 and TRBJ2-2; perhaps TRBD1 as D (5 bases). V was trimmed by 11 bases and J by 2 bases, leaving 15 bases between them. The CDR3 is made up of 14 amino acids. Germline loops: CDR1 MDHEN, CDR2 SYDVKM. The CDR3, as DNA: TGTGCCGTTCTAGACAGTTCAAACACCGGGGAGCTGTTTTTT. Protein: CAVLDSSNTGELFF.

This clone was counted a few times. The chain uses TRBV9 and TRBJ2-1; 9 bases fit TRBD2. With 2 bases clipped from V and 11 bases from J, the junction kept 11 bases outside the gene matches. This CDR3 contains 15 residues. CDR1 and CDR2 (germline): SGDLS, YYNGEE. The CDR3, as DNA: TGTGCCAGCAGCGTCAAATTAGCGGGAGAGGATAAGCAGTTCTTC. Residues: CASSVKLAGEDKQFF. Drawing the rest from reference TRBV9 and TRBJ2-1, the complete variable domain is DSGVTQTPKHLITATGQRVTLRCSPRSGDLSVYWYQQSLDQGLQFLIQYYNGEERAKGNILERFSAQQFPDLHSELNLSSLELGDSALYFCASSVKLAGEDKQFFGPGTRLTVL.

As regards this clone: Other nucleotide sequences from this sample produce the same CDR3. The chain is built from TRBV13 and TRBJ2-1, with D unclear. The CDR3 loop spans 14 amino acids. Germline V lookup: CDR1 PRHDT, CDR2 FYEKMQ (reference sequence). Trimming shortened V by 5 bases and J by 2 bases, and 10 bases separated the two germline ends. The CDR3 region is CASSRGRPYNEQFF. The CDR3 bases are TGTGCCAGCAGCCGTGGACGGCCCTACAATGAGCAGTTCTTC.

The chain has TRBV5-1 and TRBJ1-1, with D maybe TRBD1 (5 bases). The V and J ends lost 0 bases and 3 bases respectively, with 15 bases between them. The CDR3 extends over 16 amino acids. The germline V gene has CDR1 SGHRS and CDR2 YFSETQ. CDR3 sequence reads: CASSLEKRIRDTEAFF. The CDR3 DNA reads TGCGCCAGCAGCTTGGAAAAACGTATCAGGGACACTGAAGCTTTCTTT.